The clone carrying this T cell receptor (beta chain) showed up just a few times. The data originate from a study of patients and donors after allogeneic stem cell transplantation. TCRdb re-called the RT-PCR reads with MiXCR, one entry per CDR3 protein. This repertoire shows approximately 200,000 distinct CDR3 sequences, 35% to 50% found once; its top ten account for approximately 32%. CDR3 length: 13 amino acids. Germline V gene sequence: CDR1 LGHNA, CDR2 YSLEER. The V and J ends lost 1 base and 5 bases respectively, with 5 bases between them. The sequenced material came from blood, either unsorted or a sorted T cell fraction (not recorded which). The TCR originated in a human donor who was either an allogeneic HSCT recipient or a stem cell or donor lymphocyte infusion donor (not recorded which). It is not recorded whose cells these are; they may come from a transplant donor. This sequence joins TRBV4-3 and TRBJ1-4, with D hard to call. The CDR3 protein is CASSQAGNEKLFF. The CDR3 coding sequence is TGCGCCAGCAGCCAAGCTGGGAATGAAAAACTGTTTTTT.